This TCR beta chain stems from a study of shared clonotypes between healthy human individuals. The ends were cut back, 6 bases at V and 1 base at J, with 12 bases in the middle. CDR3 length equals 14 residues. Germline values: CDR1 SGDLS, CDR2 YYNGEE. Terminally differentiated effector memory CD45RA+ cells were excluded from the naive CD8 cells, which were CD45RO-negative and positively selected for CCR7. The repertoire was sequenced with immunoSEQ multiplex PCR; TCRdb's copy has only in-frame clones and lacks some. The sample holds roughly 590,000 clones, around 95% seen once. V usage is TRBV9 and J usage is TRBJ2-3, with no clear D. Sequences were obtained from naive CD8+ T cells sorted from blood. The receptor was isolated from a woman in her twenties or thirties in good health. The CDR3 spells CASTSDGGTDTQYF. DNA for the CDR3: TGTGCCAGCACCTCTGACGGTGGCACAGATACGCAGTATTTT.